These 15 T cell receptor beta chains share one sample of origin, sequenced in a study of radiotherapy plus CTLA-4 blockade in lung cancer. The assay was immunoSEQ multiplex PCR, and TCRdb's table has in-frame clones only and misses some. The sample yields about 62,000 clones, 70% to 80% seen once. The sample here was peripheral blood, taken from a patient treated with radiotherapy plus ipilimumab. The receptor source for this set is a human donor with non-small cell lung cancer who had a complete response to radiotherapy plus ipilimumab.

The chain joins TRBV5-1 to TRBJ2-4; tentative D call: TRBD1 (6 bases). The CDR3 consists of 16 residues. CDR1 and CDR2 from the germline V gene are SGHRS and YFSETQ. The V gene lost 3 bases and the J gene lost 0 bases, with 13 bases spanning the gap. CDR3 amino acids: CASSSGQSLAKNIQYF. CDR3 bases: TGCGCCAGCAGCTCTGGACAGTCGCTAGCCAAAAACATTCAGTACTTC.

The chain combines TRBV29-1 with TRBJ2-1; D possibly matches TRBD1 or TRBD2 (5 bases each). The CDR3 has 13 amino acids. Trimming took 2 bases from V and 6 from J, leaving 11 bases between them. Germline V CDR1 and CDR2: SQVTM, ANQGSEA. As DNA, the CDR3 is TGCAGCGTTGAACGGGGCGCGCGCAATGAGCAGTTCTTC. This encodes CSVERGARNEQFF.

CDR3 region: CASSQDFTPSGANVLTF. The DNA of the CDR3 is TGCGCCAGCAGCCAAGATTTCACCCCCTCTGGGGCCAACGTCCTGACTTTC. The chain joins TRBV4-3 to TRBJ2-6; D is ambiguous. The germline CDR1 and CDR2 sequences are LGHNA and YSLEER. The CDR3 is 17 residues long. The V end was cut by 0 bases, the J end by 0 bases, with 9 bases between.

The chain couples TRBV19 to TRBJ1-2; D remains unclear. From germline, CDR1 is LNHDA and CDR2 SQIVND (reference sequence). The CDR3 runs to 12 residues. Deletions cut 3 bases from V and 8 bases from J, with 10 bases between. CDR3 protein: CASSIPAVGYTF. The CDR3, as DNA: TGTGCCAGTAGTATCCCCGCGGTAGGCTACACCTTC.

The V gene is TRBV5-6, the J gene TRBJ1-2, with no clear D. Germline assignment: CDR1 SGHDT and CDR2 YYEEEE. The germline V and J ends were trimmed by 0 bases and 5 bases, with 5 bases remaining between them. This CDR3 comprises 12 residues. Here the CDR3 DNA reads TGTGCCAGCAGCTTGGAGCCATATGGCTACACCTTC. It encodes CASSLEPYGYTF.

V is TRBV11-2 and J is TRBJ1-1; 7 positions agree with TRBD1. The CDR3 has 14 amino acids. The germline CDR1 and CDR2 sequences are SGHAT and FQNNGV. The V and J ends lost 5 bases and 1 base, in that order; junction bases with no gene match: 4. CDR3 coding DNA: TGTGCCAGCAGCCCAGGGGGATCGAACACTGAAGCTTTCTTT. This codes for CASSPGGSNTEAFF.

CDR3 sequence: CASSKRTGGEGNQPQHF. CDR3 sequence (DNA): TGTGCCAGCAGCAAAAGGACAGGGGGCGAGGGCAATCAGCCCCAGCATTTT. This chain connects TRBV11-2 to TRBJ1-5, with TRBD1 identical over 11 bases. The V gene end was trimmed by 5 bases and the J gene end by 2 bases; junction bases not matched to a gene: 8. Germline loops: CDR1 SGHAT, CDR2 FQNNGV. The CDR3 covers 17 residues.

This clone occurred a few times. V usage is TRBV10-1 and J usage is TRBJ1-1, with D unresolved. V was cut by 2 bases and J by 1 base, with 14 bases left in between. Germline V gene data show CDR1 as WNHNN and CDR2 as SYGVQD (reference sequence). CDR3 size: 16 residues. CDR3 DNA: TGCGCCAGCAGTGAGGGAAAACTAGAACGGAACACTGAAGCTTTCTTT. Its protein is CASSEGKLERNTEAFF.

V is TRBV7-2 and J is TRBJ2-3; D possibly corresponds to TRBD1 (6 bases). The CDR3 loop spans 14 amino acids. Trimming removed 3 bases at V and 0 bases at J, with 7 bases between. CDR1 SGHTA and CDR2 FQGNSA come from the germline V gene. This CDR3 is CASSFDRSTDTQYF. The CDR3 DNA is TGTGCCAGCAGCTTTGACAGGAGCACAGATACGCAGTATTTT.

V and J are TRBV25-1 and TRBJ2-5; 7 positions agree with TRBD1. Germline V gene data show CDR1 as MGHDK and CDR2 as SYGVNS. The CDR3 runs 15 residues. The V segment lost 5 bases and the J segment 2 bases; nucleotides outside the gene matches: 8. The CDR3 coding sequence is TGTGCCAGCAGTCCGGCCGACAGGGCGCAAGAGACCCAGTACTTC. Protein: CASSPADRAQETQYF.

The chain has TRBV9 and TRBJ1-1; 7 bases align to TRBD1. The CDR3 contains 15 residues. The V gene's germline CDR1 is SGDLS and CDR2 YYNGEE. Trimming removed 5 bases from V and 3 bases from J; junction bases left unmatched: 10. The DNA of the CDR3 is TGTGCCAGCAGAGACGACAGGGTGAGCGACACTGAAGCTTTCTTT. Its protein is CASRDDRVSDTEAFF.

This clone came up once. This chain joins TRBV27 and TRBJ1-5, with D possibly being TRBD1 (6 bases). Trimming stripped 7 bases from V and 0 bases from J, with 16 bases between. The CDR3 length is 16 residues. Germline-derived CDR1 and CDR2 are MNHEY and SMNVEV (reference sequence). CDR3 loop: CASKFGGSNSNQPQHF. CDR3 in DNA: TGTGCCAGCAAATTCGGGGGCTCGAATAGCAATCAGCCCCAGCATTTT.

The chain uses TRBV10-3 and TRBJ2-2, with TRBD2 matching 8 bases. Per the germline V gene, CDR1 is ENHRY and CDR2 is SYGVKD. The CDR3 contains 15 residues. With 6 bases clipped from V and 5 bases from J, the junction kept 8 bases outside the gene matches. The CDR3, as DNA: TGTGCCATCAGGCAATCGATAGCGGGGACCGGGGAGCTGTTTTTT. This sequence encodes CAIRQSIAGTGELFF.

V usage is TRBV7-8 and J usage is TRBJ1-4; D uncertain. Germline CDR1 reads SGHVS; CDR2 reads FQNEAQ. CDR3 size: 15 residues. The V end lost 5 bases, the J end lost 0 bases, and 10 bases lay between the germline ends. The CDR3 DNA reads as TGTGCCAGCAGCCGCCCCGGGACAACTAATGAAAAACTGTTTTTT. It encodes CASSRPGTTNEKLFF.

This chain links TRBV6-5 with TRBJ2-5; a weak D match, TRBD2 (7 bases). The V and J ends lost 9 bases and 4 bases respectively, with 18 bases between them. Looked up from germline, CDR1 is MNHEY and CDR2 is SVGAGI. The CDR3 is 14 amino acids. CDR3 nucleotides: TGTGCCAGGGAACAAGGGGGGGGAGGAGAGACCCAGTACTTC. This sequence encodes CAREQGGGGETQYF.